The 32 T cell receptor beta chains below come from one sample, sequenced in a study of shared clonotypes between healthy human individuals. CD8 cells regarded as naive lacked CD45RO, were positively chosen for CCR7, and omitted terminally differentiated effector memory CD45RA+ cells. The protocol was immunoSEQ multiplex PCR, while the TCRdb copy is restricted to in-frame clones and leaves out a portion. The data hold around 2.1 million clones, with around 93% observed a single time. The sample was naive CD8+ T cells from PBMCs. These receptors all stem from a man in his late teens or twenties in good health. Some clones in this sample may be carry-over from other donors' samples.

V and J are TRBV25-1 and TRBJ2-7; tentatively, D is TRBD1 (6 bases). V was clipped by 4 bases and J by 3 bases, with 16 bases between them. The germline CDR1 and CDR2 sequences are MGHDK and SYGVNS. The CDR3 contains 15 residues. CDR3 bases: TGTGCCAGCAGTGTAAAACAGGGCAGAGGCTACGAGCAGTACTTC. Protein product: CASSVKQGRGYEQYF.

The chain joins TRBV27 to TRBJ2-5; the match to TRBD2 covers 7 bases. Germline V lookup: CDR1 MNHEY, CDR2 SMNVEV (reference sequence). The V gene end was trimmed by 4 bases and the J gene end by 3 bases; junction bases not matched to a gene: 8. This CDR3 has 15 residues. DNA for the CDR3: TGTGCCAGCAGTTCCCCGCAGGGAGGGGAAGAGACCCAGTACTTC. It is translated as CASSSPQGGEETQYF.

CDR3 sequence reads: CASSWSAGGLYNEQFF. The DNA for the CDR3 is TGTGCCAGCAGTTGGTCAGCGGGAGGACTCTACAATGAGCAGTTCTTC. The chain combines TRBV27 with TRBJ2-1, with 9 bases that match TRBD2. CDR1 is MNHEY and CDR2 is SMNVEV in the germline V gene (reference sequence). V dropped 4 bases and J dropped 3; count of bases not matched to a gene: 7. The CDR3 totals 16 residues.

The chain links TRBV7-6 to TRBJ2-2; 8 nucleotides agree with TRBD1. Germline V gene data show CDR1 as SGHVS and CDR2 as FNYEAQ. The V gene end was trimmed by 5 bases and the J gene end by 4 bases; junction bases not matched to a gene: 3. The CDR3 is 14 amino acids. The CDR3 is CASSATGGTGELFF. The CDR3 DNA reads as TGTGCCAGCAGCGCTACAGGGGGCACCGGGGAGCTGTTTTTT.

The CDR3 protein is CATRDGDYGYTF. CDR3 DNA: TGTGCCACCCGGGACGGAGACTATGGCTACACCTTC. This rearrangement joins TRBV15 to TRBJ1-2, with D maybe TRBD1 (5 bases). V was trimmed by 8 bases and J by 3 bases, leaving 10 bases between them. This CDR3 spans 12 amino acids. Per germline, CDR1 LNHNV and CDR2 YYDKDF (reference sequence).

V usage is TRBV28 and J usage is TRBJ2-5; TRBD2 agrees at 9 bases. This CDR3 spans 17 amino acids. V gave up 2 bases and J gave up 1 base; unmatched junction bases: 8. Germline CDR1 and CDR2: MDHEN and SYDVKM. CDR3: CASSLEGLAGPQETQYF. DNA for the CDR3: TGTGCCAGCAGTTTAGAGGGGCTAGCGGGGCCCCAAGAGACCCAGTACTTC.

The rearrangement joins TRBV9 to TRBJ2-7; 7 positions match TRBD2. V trimming: 0 bases; J trimming: 0 bases; junction bases outside the gene matches: 6. Germline-derived CDR1 and CDR2 are SGDLS and YYNGEE. The CDR3 extends over 16 amino acids. CDR3 coding DNA: TGTGCCAGCAGCGTAGAGGCTAGCGGAAGCTCCTACGAGCAGTACTTC. The encoded protein is CASSVEASGSSYEQYF.

V and J are TRBV19 and TRBJ1-1; D not resolved. Germline V gene data show CDR1 as LNHDA and CDR2 as SQIVND (reference sequence). This CDR3 is built from 16 residues. V was pared by 3 bases and J by 1 base, with 15 bases between. Written as DNA, the CDR3 is TGTGCCAGTAGTATGGTAGAGGAGGGTCCGAACACTGAAGCTTTCTTT. The encoded protein is CASSMVEEGPNTEAFF.

This CDR3 is CSVARSNTEAFF. CDR3 coding DNA: TGCAGCGTTGCACGGAGTAACACTGAAGCTTTCTTT. V is TRBV29-1 and J is TRBJ1-1; D uncertain. CDR1 and CDR2 from the germline V gene are SQVTM and ANQGSEA. Trimming pared 4 bases from V and 2 bases from J, leaving 8 bases between. The CDR3 contains 12 residues.

V gene TRBV27 combines with J gene TRBJ2-6, with TRBD2 as a possible D gene (5 bases). CDR3 length: 18 residues. The V gene lost 7 bases and the J gene lost 0 bases, with 19 bases spanning the gap. In germline, CDR1 is MNHEY, CDR2 SMNVEV (reference sequence). Here the CDR3 DNA reads TGTGCCAGCACTTCAAGGGAGAAATTACTCTCTGGGGCCAACGTCCTGACTTTC. The encoded protein is CASTSREKLLSGANVLTF.

This CDR3 is CATRPSGVVSYEQYF. CDR3 DNA sequence: TGCGCCACCAGGCCTAGCGGGGTTGTCTCCTACGAGCAGTACTTC. The J gene is TRBJ2-7, the V gene TRBV10-1; the match to TRBD2 covers 9 bases. The germline gives CDR1 WNHNN, CDR2 SYGVQD (reference sequence). J lost 0 bases, V lost 10 bases, and 10 bases had no gene match. This CDR3 is built from 15 residues.

The CDR3 nucleotides are TGTGCCATCAGTGACGGGTCCCCCTGGGGTGGCTACACCTTC. Encoded protein: CAISDGSPWGGYTF. V and J are TRBV10-3 and TRBJ1-2; no definite D call. Trimming left V 3 bases short and J 7 bases short, with 15 bases between. Germline V gene sequence: CDR1 ENHRY, CDR2 SYGVKD. This CDR3 comprises 14 residues.

The rearrangement joins TRBV6-6 to TRBJ2-7, with D unresolved. Germline assignment: CDR1 MNHNY and CDR2 SVGAGI (reference sequence). V gave up 0 bases and J gave up 4 bases, with 7 bases separating them. The length of the CDR3 is 13 residues. This CDR3 reads CASSYSGYYEQYF. For the CDR3, the DNA is TGTGCCAGCAGTTACTCCGGCTATTACGAGCAGTACTTC.

The rearrangement joins TRBV11-2 to TRBJ2-5, with D possibly TRBD1 on 5 matching bases. The germline V and J ends were trimmed by 3 bases and 5 bases, with 13 bases remaining between them. Per germline, CDR1 SGHAT and CDR2 FQNNGV. The CDR3 covers 14 residues. CDR3 protein: CASSLNSRAETQYF. CDR3 bases: TGTGCCAGCAGCTTGAACTCCAGGGCGGAGACCCAGTACTTC. The whole variable domain, filled in from reference TRBV11-2 and TRBJ2-5, reads EAGVAQSPRYKIIEKRQSVAFWCNPISGHATLYWYQQILGQGPKLLIQFQNNGVVDDSQLPKDRFSAERLKGVDSTLKIQPAKLEDSAVYLCASSLNSRAETQYFGPGTRLLVL.

The J gene is TRBJ1-1, the V gene TRBV27; D is unclear. V lost 9 bases and J 1 base, leaving 15 bases between the germline ends. Per the germline V gene, CDR1 is MNHEY and CDR2 is SMNVEV (reference sequence). The CDR3 has 14 amino acids. Here the CDR3 reads CASLEAGPNTEAFF. CDR3 DNA: TGTGCCAGTCTTGAGGCAGGACCGAACACTGAAGCTTTCTTT.

The chain's CDR3 is CAIMAESVPDTQYF. CDR3 DNA: TGTGCCATCATGGCGGAATCGGTGCCAGATACGCAGTATTTT. The rearrangement uses TRBV10-3 and TRBJ2-3; D uncertain. Trimming took off 7 bases at V and 4 bases at J, with 15 bases between the two ends. This CDR3 contains 14 residues. Germline V lookup: CDR1 ENHRY, CDR2 SYGVKD.

The rearrangement joins TRBV13 to TRBJ1-2; no clear D gene. There are 14 residues in the CDR3. The germline V gene has CDR1 PRHDT and CDR2 FYEKMQ (reference sequence). V was shortened by 5 bases and J by 0 bases, with 10 bases between the two germline ends. CDR3 sequence reads: CASSPRTANYGYTF. The CDR3, as DNA: TGTGCCAGCAGCCCGAGGACGGCTAACTATGGCTACACCTTC. The complete variable domain, with remaining parts taken from reference TRBV13 and TRBJ1-2, reads AAGVIQSPRHLIKEKRETATLKCYPIPRHDTVYWYQQGPGQDPQFLISFYEKMQSDKGSIPDRFSAQQFSDYHSELNMSSLELGDSALYFCASSPRTANYGYTFGSGTRLTVV.

The chain joins TRBV13 to TRBJ2-3; D not certain. The CDR3 covers 13 residues. Germline values: CDR1 PRHDT, CDR2 FYEKMQ (reference sequence). The ends were cut back, 8 bases at V and 2 bases at J, with 11 bases in the middle. CDR3 sequence: CASSTRYTDTQYF. The CDR3 DNA follows: TGTGCCAGCTCGACCCGTTACACAGATACGCAGTATTTT.

J is TRBJ2-7 and V is TRBV5-1; no clear D. The CDR3 loop spans 17 amino acids. V lost 2 bases, J lost 2 bases, and 20 bases lay in between. Germline CDR1 reads SGHRS; CDR2 reads YFSETQ. CDR3 sequence (DNA): TGCGCCAGCAGCTTCGCGATAACACGCGAAAGTCCCTACGAGCAGTACTTC. It yields the protein CASSFAITRESPYEQYF.

The gene calls are TRBV2 and TRBJ2-3; 10 bases map to TRBD2. This CDR3 spans 15 amino acids. The germline CDR1 and CDR2 sequences are SNHLY and FYNNEI. The ends lost 9 bases at V and 6 bases at J; junction bases unmatched: 12. CDR3 sequence reads: CASIAGGSPRDTQYF. The DNA for the CDR3 is TGTGCCAGTATAGCGGGAGGATCGCCGAGGGATACGCAGTATTTT.

CDR3 DNA sequence: TGTGCCAGCAGCAGCCATTTAGTAGCGGGACCCTACGAGCAGTACTTC. It translates to CASSSHLVAGPYEQYF. The chain couples TRBV11-2 to TRBJ2-7; 8 bases are a match to TRBD2. V shed 5 bases, J shed 2 bases, and the junction held 11 bases outside the gene matches. This CDR3 region has 16 residues. CDR1 and CDR2 from the germline V gene are SGHAT and FQNNGV.

CDR3 in DNA: TGTGCCAGTAGTCTAGCGGGGAGGAACACCGGGGAGCTGTTTTTT. This translates into CASSLAGRNTGELFF. The chain uses TRBV19 and TRBJ2-2, with 9 bases matching TRBD2. The CDR3 totals 15 residues. Germline loops: CDR1 LNHDA, CDR2 SQIVND (reference sequence). The V and J ends lost 5 bases and 1 base, in that order; junction bases with no gene match: 2.

This sequence joins TRBV2 and TRBJ2-1; the match to TRBD2 covers 11 bases. Germline values: CDR1 SNHLY, CDR2 FYNNEI. This CDR3 has 17 amino acids. The V gene end was trimmed by 7 bases and the J gene end by 0 bases; junction bases not matched to a gene: 8. In DNA form, the CDR3 reads TGTGCCAGCAAGTCGAGTAGCGGGAGGGCCTCCTACAATGAGCAGTTCTTC. It translates to CASKSSSGRASYNEQFF.

CDR3 in DNA: TGTGCCAGTAGTTCCCGGGCGTTGACAGGGAACACCGGGGAGCTGTTTTTT. Its protein is CASSSRALTGNTGELFF. The chain uses TRBV19 and TRBJ2-2; D is perhaps TRBD1 (6 bases). CDR1 LNHDA and CDR2 SQIVND come from the germline V gene (reference sequence). The CDR3 runs to 17 residues. V lost 5 bases to trimming and J lost 1 base, with 17 bases between them.

V and J are TRBV6-5 and TRBJ2-1, with 8 bases lining up with TRBD2. V shed 4 bases and J 4 bases; nucleotides not matched to a gene: 6. This CDR3 spans 15 amino acids. Germline V CDR1 and CDR2: MNHEY, SVGAGI. The CDR3 spells CASSSSGRPYNEQFF. The CDR3 coding sequence is TGTGCCAGCAGTTCCAGCGGGAGACCTTACAATGAGCAGTTCTTC.

The chain employs TRBV23-1 and TRBJ2-5, with 9 bases identical to TRBD2. TRBV23-1 is designated an ORF whose function remains uncertain. With V trimmed by 1 base and J by 5 bases, 11 bases remained unmatched. The CDR3 sequence is 17 residues long. The CDR3 region is CASSQFGGSGSRETQYF. The CDR3 DNA reads TGCGCCAGCAGTCAATTTGGGGGTAGCGGGAGTCGCGAGACCCAGTACTTC.

V is TRBV14 and J is TRBJ2-4; no reliable D call. This CDR3 contains 16 residues. In germline, CDR1 is SGHDN, CDR2 FVKESK. V shed 1 base and J shed 6 bases, with 16 bases lying between them. CDR3 bases: TGTGCCAGCAGCCAAGTTGTCCGTGAAAAGGGAAACATTCAGTACTTC. This encodes CASSQVVREKGNIQYF.

The chain has TRBV27 and TRBJ2-5, with D possibly called TRBD1 or TRBD2 (5 bases each). This CDR3 region has 14 residues. The V gene lost 5 bases and the J gene lost 4 bases, with 14 bases spanning the gap. Germline values: CDR1 MNHEY, CDR2 SMNVEV (reference sequence). Here the CDR3 reads CASSPERGRETQYF. For the CDR3, the DNA is TGTGCCAGCAGTCCAGAGAGGGGTAGAGAGACCCAGTACTTC.

This clone is a singleton in its sample. The chain carries TRBV9 and TRBJ1-3, with D unclear. Between the trimmed V and J ends, which lost 4 bases and 4 bases, there was a span of 6 bases. The CDR3 sequence is 12 residues long. Germline CDR1 reads SGDLS; CDR2 reads YYNGEE. CDR3 bases: TGTGCCAGCAGCTCCCAGGGAAACACCATATATTTT. It yields the protein CASSSQGNTIYF.

The chain has TRBV5-6 and TRBJ2-7; D gene uncertain. This CDR3 spans 13 amino acids. CDR1 is SGHDT and CDR2 is YYEEEE in the germline V gene. Trimming took off 5 bases at V and 6 bases at J, with 15 bases between the two ends. The CDR3 sequence is CASSLSVHSEQYF. As DNA, the CDR3 is TGTGCCAGCAGTCTCTCAGTCCATAGCGAGCAGTACTTC.

Turning to this clone: This same CDR3 is encoded by further DNA sequences in the sample. The rearrangement joins TRBV9 to TRBJ1-1; D remains ambiguous. This CDR3 has 13 amino acids. Between the trimmed V and J ends, which lost 0 bases and 5 bases, there was a span of 8 bases. From germline, CDR1 is SGDLS and CDR2 YYNGEE. CDR3 nucleotide sequence: TGTGCCAGCAGCGTAGGCACATATACTGAAGCTTTCTTT. This encodes CASSVGTYTEAFF.

This clone was observed a single time. Other DNA sequences in this specimen translate into the identical CDR3. The chain recombines TRBV11-2 with TRBJ2-7, with 8 bases that match TRBD1. CDR1 and CDR2 from the germline V gene are SGHAT and FQNNGV. This CDR3 contains 14 residues. Unmatched junction bases numbered 4, after V lost 3 bases and J lost 3 bases. The CDR3, as DNA: TGTGCCAGCAGCTTCGACAGGGGAAGCTACGAGCAGTACTTC. Translation: CASSFDRGSYEQYF. Together with reference TRBV11-2 and TRBJ2-7, the CDR3 gives the full variable domain: EAGVAQSPRYKIIEKRQSVAFWCNPISGHATLYWYQQILGQGPKLLIQFQNNGVVDDSQLPKDRFSAERLKGVDSTLKIQPAKLEDSAVYLCASSFDRGSYEQYFGPGTRLTVT.